This record concerns one T cell receptor beta chain sequence. Its antigen is unidentified. This specimen comes from a study of T cells expressing NK-cell markers. Across the study: Sorted CD3+CD56-NKG2C+, CD3+CD56+NKG2C- and CD3+CD56+NKG2C+ T cells were the source of the TCR beta repertoires. The study sequenced eight donors, seven HCMV-seropositive and one seronegative. Study-level points and caveats: Among CD8+ T cells from six donors, dominant NKG2C+ clonotypes accounted for roughly 1.0-8%.

The length of the CDR3 is 17 residues. The V gene's germline CDR1 is SGHTA and CDR2 FQGNSA. Production of TCR beta cDNA relied on 5'RACE template switching with UMIs. TCRdb re-called the 5' RACE reads; every CDR3 protein appears as one record, without DNA. This table lists about 410,000 distinct CDR3 sequences. The sequenced material came from blood T cells: a sorted CD56 or NKG2C T cell subset, CD4+ or CD8+ T cells, or bulk PBMC T cells (not recorded which). The chain couples TRBV7-2 to TRBJ2-3; TCRdb names TRBD1, which stays unverified in the absence of DNA. This clonotype was obtained from a woman aged 45-59 years in good health. The CDR3 is CASSLTPGPTSGDTQYF.